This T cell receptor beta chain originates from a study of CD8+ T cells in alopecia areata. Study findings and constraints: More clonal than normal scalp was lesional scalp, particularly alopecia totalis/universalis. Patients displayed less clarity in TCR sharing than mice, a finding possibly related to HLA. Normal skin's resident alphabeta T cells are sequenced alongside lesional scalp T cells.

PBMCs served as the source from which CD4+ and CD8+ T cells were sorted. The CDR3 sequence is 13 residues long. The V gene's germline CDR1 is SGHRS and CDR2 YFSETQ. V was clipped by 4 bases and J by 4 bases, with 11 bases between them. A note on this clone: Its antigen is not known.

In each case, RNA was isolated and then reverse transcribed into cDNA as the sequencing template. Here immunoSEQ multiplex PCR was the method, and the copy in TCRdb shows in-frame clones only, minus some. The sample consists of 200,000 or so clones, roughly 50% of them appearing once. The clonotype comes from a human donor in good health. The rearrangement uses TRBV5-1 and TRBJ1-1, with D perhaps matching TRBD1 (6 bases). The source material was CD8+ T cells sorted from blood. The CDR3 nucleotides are TGCGCCAGCAGCCAGCGGGGGCCCACTGAAGCTTTCTTT. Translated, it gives CASSQRGPTEAFF.